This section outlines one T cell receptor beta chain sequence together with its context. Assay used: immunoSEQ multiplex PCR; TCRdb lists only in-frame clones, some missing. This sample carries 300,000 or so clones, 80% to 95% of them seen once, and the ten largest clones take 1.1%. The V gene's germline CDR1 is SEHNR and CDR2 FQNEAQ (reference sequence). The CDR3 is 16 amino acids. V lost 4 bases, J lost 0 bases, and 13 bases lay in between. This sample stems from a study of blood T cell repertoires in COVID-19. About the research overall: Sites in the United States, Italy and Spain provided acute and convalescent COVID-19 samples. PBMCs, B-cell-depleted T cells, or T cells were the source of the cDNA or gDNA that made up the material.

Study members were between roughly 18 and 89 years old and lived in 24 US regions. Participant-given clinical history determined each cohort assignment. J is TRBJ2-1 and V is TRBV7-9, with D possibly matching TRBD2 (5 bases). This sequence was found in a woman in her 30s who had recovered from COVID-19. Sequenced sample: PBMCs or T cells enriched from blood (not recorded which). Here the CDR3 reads CASSSWFGSSYNEQFF. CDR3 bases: TGTGCCAGCAGCTCGTGGTTTGGGAGCTCCTACAATGAGCAGTTCTTC.